These 11 T cell receptor beta chains were all obtained from the same sample, sequenced in a study of T cells in Graves' hyperthyroidism and ophthalmopathy. Amplified TCR beta CDR3 regions derived from RNA transcripts. The HTBI primer set was used in a first-round RT-PCR of the TCR CDR3. TCRdb itself ran the multiplex PCR reads through MiXCR, one entry per CDR3 protein. The sample lists fewer than 650,000 distinct CDR3 sequences, under 15% occurring once. Input material: blood. The receptors were sampled from a woman aged 40 to 55 with Graves' ophthalmopathy.

This clonotype was counted ten times or more. This chain connects TRBV20-1 to TRBJ1-5; TRBD1 might be the D (5 bases). The germline V gene encodes CDR1 DFQATT and CDR2 SNEGSKA (reference sequence). The CDR3 covers 13 residues. Trimming pared 2 bases from V and 3 bases from J, leaving 8 bases between. The CDR3 loop is CSARTGTNQPQHF. CDR3 nucleotide sequence: TGCAGTGCTAGAACCGGGACCAATCAGCCCCAGCATTTT.

The chain couples TRBV5-1 to TRBJ2-4, with D possibly matching TRBD2 (6 bases). The CDR3 consists of 14 residues. The V gene lost 3 bases and the J gene lost 6 bases, with 13 bases spanning the gap. Germline-derived CDR1 and CDR2 are SGHRS and YFSETQ. This CDR3 reads CASSSGTEGNIQYF. The CDR3 DNA sequence: TGCGCCAGCAGCTCGGGTACGGAGGGAAACATTCAGTACTTC.

This clonotype was seen repeatedly, ten times or more. V usage is TRBV6-1 and J usage is TRBJ1-3, with no clear D. Deletions cut 4 bases from V and 2 bases from J, with 12 bases between. CDR1 and CDR2 from the germline V gene are MNHNS and SASEGT. There are 15 residues in the CDR3. In DNA, the CDR3 is TGTGCCAGCAGTGTTGGCAGGATGACTGGAAACACCATATATTTT. It translates to CASSVGRMTGNTIYF.

This clonotype has ten or more counts. CDR3 protein: CASREGPGTDTQYF. Written as DNA, the CDR3 is TGTGCCAGTAGGGAAGGACCTGGCACAGATACGCAGTATTTT. V usage is TRBV19 and J usage is TRBJ2-3; D unclear. Deletions cut 6 bases from V and 1 base from J, with 11 bases between. The CDR3 has 14 residues. CDR1 and CDR2 (germline): LNHDA, SQIVND (reference sequence). Full variable domain (rest looked up from reference TRBV19 and TRBJ2-3): DGGITQSPKYLFRKEGQNVTLSCEQNLNHDAMYWYRQDPGQGLRLIYYSQIVNDFQKGDIAEGYSVSREKKESFPLTVTSAQKNPTAFYLCASREGPGTDTQYFGPGTRLTVL.

This chain uses TRBV9 with TRBJ2-2; 8 bases align to TRBD2. The CDR3 length is 16 residues. V gave up 3 bases and J gave up 2 bases; unmatched junction bases: 6. The germline gives CDR1 SGDLS, CDR2 YYNGEE. This CDR3 reads CASSGAGGDNTGELFF. For the CDR3, the DNA is TGTGCCAGCAGCGGTGCGGGGGGCGATAACACCGGGGAGCTGTTTTTT.

V gene TRBV7-9 combines with J gene TRBJ1-1; the match to TRBD1 covers 7 bases. The J segment lost 5 bases and the V segment lost 4 bases, leaving 10 bases of the junction unmatched. The length of the CDR3 is 15 residues. The V gene's germline CDR1 is SEHNR and CDR2 FQNEAQ (reference sequence). The DNA for the CDR3 is TGTGCCAGCAGCTCAATCGACAGGGAGGGAACTGAAGCTTTCTTT. This encodes CASSSIDREGTEAFF. The full variable domain, completed using reference TRBV7-9 and TRBJ1-1, is DTGVSQNPRHKITKRGQNVTFRCDPISEHNRLYWYRQTLGQGPEFLTYFQNEAQLEKSRLLSDRFSAERPKGSFSTLEIQRTEQGDSAMYLCASSSIDREGTEAFFGQGTRLTVV.

This clonotype was picked up many times. The chain couples TRBV6-2 or TRBV6-3 to TRBJ2-7, with TRBD2 matching 9 bases. CDR3 size: 15 residues. Trimming took 5 bases from V and 2 from J; bases not matched to a gene: 7. In germline, CDR1 is MNHEY, CDR2 SVGEGT. The CDR3 DNA reads TGTGCCAGCAGTAAACTAGCGGGTGCTACCTACGAGCAGTACTTC. Its translation: CASSKLAGATYEQYF.

This clonotype was recorded at least ten times. The chain recombines TRBV19 with TRBJ1-3; D is perhaps TRBD1 (5 bases). Deletions cut 2 bases from V and 5 bases from J, with 13 bases between. CDR1 is LNHDA, CDR2 SQIVND, per germline (reference sequence). This CDR3 has 15 amino acids. The CDR3: CASSIQGDGRNTIYF. The CDR3 DNA sequence: TGTGCCAGTAGTATACAAGGGGATGGCCGAAACACCATATATTTT. The full variable domain, in which reference TRBV19 and TRBJ1-3 provide the parts outside the CDR3, is DGGITQSPKYLFRKEGQNVTLSCEQNLNHDAMYWYRQDPGQGLRLIYYSQIVNDFQKGDIAEGYSVSREKKESFPLTVTSAQKNPTAFYLCASSIQGDGRNTIYFGEGSWLTVV.

The chain carries TRBV19 and TRBJ2-2, with D possibly being TRBD1 or TRBD2 (5 bases each). V lost 2 bases and J 6 bases, leaving 10 bases between the germline ends. CDR1 is LNHDA and CDR2 is SQIVND in the germline V gene (reference sequence). The CDR3 runs 14 residues. The CDR3 protein is CASSIQGRAGELFF. For the CDR3, the DNA is TGTGCCAGTAGTATACAGGGACGGGCCGGGGAGCTGTTTTTT.

This clonotype was picked up many times. The J gene is TRBJ1-1, the V gene TRBV29-1; 10 nucleotides line up with TRBD1. Losses at the gene ends were 4 bases for V and 1 base for J; bases not matched to a gene: 3. From germline, CDR1 is SQVTM and CDR2 ANQGSEA. There are 14 residues in the CDR3. The CDR3 sequence is CSVAGDRGNTEAFF. CDR3 nucleotide sequence: TGCAGCGTTGCGGGGGACAGGGGGAACACTGAAGCTTTCTTT.

This clonotype was seen once. The CDR3 region is CASSTSGQYEQYF. CDR3 nucleotides: TGCGCCAGCAGCACTAGCGGCCAATACGAGCAGTACTTC. J is TRBJ2-7 and V is TRBV5-1, with 8 positions matching TRBD2. This CDR3 has 13 amino acids. Germline-derived CDR1 and CDR2 are SGHRS and YFSETQ. The V segment lost 4 bases and the J segment 4 bases; nucleotides outside the gene matches: 4.